Below are 8 T cell receptor beta chains sequenced from a single sample in a study of blood T cell repertoires in COVID-19. TCRdb's copy holds only in-frame clones and misses some; the assay was immunoSEQ multiplex PCR. The sample records fewer than 350,000 clones, 75% to 90% being singletons. The sequenced sample was PBMCs or T cells enriched from blood (not recorded which). The receptors were gathered from a woman aged 40 to 55 who had recovered from COVID-19.

The chain joins TRBV7-9 to TRBJ2-7; 9 positions agree with TRBD1. CDR1 and CDR2 (germline): SEHNR, FQNEAQ (reference sequence). With 6 bases clipped from V and 6 bases from J, the junction kept 6 bases outside the gene matches. This CDR3 has 13 residues. In nucleotides, the CDR3 is TGTGCCAGCAGGTGGGACAGGGCATCCGAGCAGTACTTC. Translating it yields CASRWDRASEQYF.

CDR3 in DNA: TGTGCCAGCAGTGCGATTCCTCAGGGGGCTGGGGAGACCCAGTACTTC. Translation gives CASSAIPQGAGETQYF. The rearrangement uses TRBV25-1 and TRBJ2-5; 8 bases are shared with TRBD1. Germline CDR1 is MGHDK and CDR2 is SYGVNS. This CDR3 has 16 residues. The J segment lost 5 bases and the V segment lost 4 bases, leaving 12 bases of the junction unmatched.

The rearrangement uses TRBV7-2 and TRBJ1-3, with a possible D match to TRBD1 (6 bases). Germline assignment: CDR1 SGHTA and CDR2 FQGNSA. The CDR3 is 15 amino acids. V lost 1 base to trimming and J lost 4 bases, with 11 bases between them. The CDR3 loop is CASSLESGTGNTIYF. As DNA, the CDR3 is TGTGCCAGCAGCTTAGAGTCAGGGACAGGAAACACCATATATTTT.

In nucleotides, the CDR3 is TGTGCCAGCAGTCCTAGCGGGAGGGAAACCTACGAGCAGTACTTC. It encodes CASSPSGRETYEQYF. This chain links TRBV5-4 with TRBJ2-7, with 12 bases lining up with TRBD2. CDR3 length: 15 residues. Germline V gene lookup returns CDR1 SGHNT and CDR2 YYREEE (reference sequence). The J segment lost 2 bases and the V segment lost 5 bases, leaving 5 bases of the junction unmatched. Drawing the rest from reference TRBV5-4 and TRBJ2-7, the complete variable domain is ETGVTQSPTHLIKTRGQQVTLRCSSQSGHNTVSWYQQALGQGPQFIFQYYREEENGRGNFPPRFSGLQFPNYSSELNVNALELDDSALYLCASSPSGRETYEQYFGPGTRLTVT.

V and J are TRBV18 and TRBJ1-6; unclear D gene. The V end was cut by 3 bases, the J end by 7 bases, with 4 bases between. CDR3 length: 12 amino acids. In germline, CDR1 is KGHSH, CDR2 LQKENI. The CDR3 region is CASSPPNSPLHF. In DNA, the CDR3 is TGTGCCAGCTCACCTCCGAATTCACCCCTCCACTTT.

The chain couples TRBV11-2 to TRBJ1-3; TRBD1 agrees at 7 bases. The ends lost 3 bases at V and 3 bases at J; junction bases unmatched: 5. CDR3 size: 15 residues. CDR1 and CDR2 from the germline V gene are SGHAT and FQNNGV. The CDR3 DNA follows: TGTGCCAGCAGCTTCGAGGGGGCAAATGGAAACACCATATATTTT. Translating gives CASSFEGANGNTIYF.

V gene TRBV11-2 combines with J gene TRBJ2-1; 7 nucleotides agree with TRBD2. The CDR3 sequence is 14 residues long. Germline V lookup: CDR1 SGHAT, CDR2 FQNNGV. V was pared by 6 bases and J by 4 bases, with 6 bases of the junction left unmatched. The CDR3: CASSSGLQYNEQFF. CDR3 sequence (DNA): TGTGCCAGCAGTTCGGGACTACAATACAATGAGCAGTTCTTC.

The CDR3 sequence: CASSPLHQGQPQHF. The CDR3 DNA follows: TGTGCCAGCAGCCCCCTTCATCAGGGTCAGCCCCAGCATTTT. The V and J genes are TRBV7-9 and TRBJ1-5; maybe TRBD1 (5 bases). The CDR3 has 14 residues. In germline, CDR1 is SEHNR, CDR2 FQNEAQ (reference sequence). V lost 5 bases and J lost 6, with 14 bases in between.